The source of this T cell receptor beta chain is a study of CD8 T cells in Susac syndrome. On this clonotype: Its antigen remains unknown.

Study-wide points: The study admitted that it had a relatively small number of individuals in its TCR sequencing and HLA analysis.

Isolation of CD8+ and CD4+ T cells was performed negatively, whereas enrichment of TEMRA cells was done by FACS. Reverse transcription of roughly 0.45 to 1 ug RNA was performed with random hexamers. TCR beta CDR3 was amplified by immunoSEQ covering 54 Vbeta and 13 Jbeta. TCRdb itself ran the immunoSEQ multiplex PCR reads through MiXCR, one entry per CDR3 protein. This sample carries around 80,000 distinct CDR3 sequences, approximately 94% of them seen once, and the ten largest clones take less than 0.3%. Sequenced material: CD8+ T cells from PBMCs. The TCR originated in a human donor in good health.

CDR3 sequence: CATRRGNTGELFF. In DNA form, the CDR3 reads TGTGCCACCAGGAGAGGGAACACCGGGGAGCTGTTTTTT. The chain links TRBV24-1 to TRBJ2-2; D gene ambiguous. Trimming removed 7 bases at V and 1 base at J, with 6 bases between. Germline assignment: CDR1 KGHDR and CDR2 SFDVKD. The CDR3 extends over 13 amino acids.